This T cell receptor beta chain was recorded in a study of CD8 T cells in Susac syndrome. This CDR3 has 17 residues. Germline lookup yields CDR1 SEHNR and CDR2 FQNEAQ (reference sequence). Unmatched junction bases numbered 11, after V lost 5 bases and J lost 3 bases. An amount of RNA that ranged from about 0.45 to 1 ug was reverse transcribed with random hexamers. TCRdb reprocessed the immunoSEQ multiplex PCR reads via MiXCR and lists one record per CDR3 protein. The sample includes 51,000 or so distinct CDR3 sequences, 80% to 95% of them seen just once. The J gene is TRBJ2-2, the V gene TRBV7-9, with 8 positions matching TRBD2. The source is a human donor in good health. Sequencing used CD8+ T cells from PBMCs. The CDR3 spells CASSPPGRREDTGELFF. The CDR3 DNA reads TGTGCCAGCAGCCCCCCGGGCCGGCGGGAGGACACCGGGGAGCTGTTTTTT.